This TCR beta chain was sequenced for a study of response to subunit inactivated influenza vaccine. Study-wide findings and caveats: After each seasonal influenza vaccination, few new T cells are recruited, the authors suggested.

On this clonotype itself: Its antigen is not known.

Trimming took 2 bases from V and 5 from J, leaving 19 bases between them. Per germline, CDR1 SEHNR and CDR2 FQNEAQ (reference sequence). The CDR3 totals 16 residues. TCRdb redid the calling of the RT-PCR reads with MiXCR, one entry per CDR3 protein. The sample comprises about 150,000 distinct CDR3 sequences, about 11% of which are singletons, and under 40% rests with the top ten. This clonotype originated in a man between 50 and 69 years old who received an inactivated influenza vaccine. The J gene is TRBJ2-7, the V gene TRBV7-9, with D perhaps matching TRBD1 or TRBD2 (5 bases each). The sequencing here drew on CD8+ T cells sorted from PBMCs, taken less than 25 months after vaccination. The CDR3 coding sequence is TGTGCCAGCAGCTTATTGGGGACGGCCGACCCCCACGAGCAGTACTTC. Its translation is CASSLLGTADPHEQYF. The full variable domain, rest sourced from reference TRBV7-9 and TRBJ2-7, is DTGVSQNPRHKITKRGQNVTFRCDPISEHNRLYWYRQTLGQGPEFLTYFQNEAQLEKSRLLSDRFSAERPKGSFSTLEIQRTEQGDSAMYLCASSLLGTADPHEQYFGPGTRLTVT.